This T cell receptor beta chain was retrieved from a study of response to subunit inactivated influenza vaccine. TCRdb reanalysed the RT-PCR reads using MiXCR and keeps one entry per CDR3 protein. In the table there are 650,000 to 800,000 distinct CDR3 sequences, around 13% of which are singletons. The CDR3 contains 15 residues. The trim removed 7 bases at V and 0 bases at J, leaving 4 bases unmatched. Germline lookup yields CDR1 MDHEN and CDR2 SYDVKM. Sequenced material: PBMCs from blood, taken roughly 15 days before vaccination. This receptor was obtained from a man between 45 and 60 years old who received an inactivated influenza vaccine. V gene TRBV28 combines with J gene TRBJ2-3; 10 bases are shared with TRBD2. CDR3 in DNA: TGTGCCAGCACCCCGACTAGCGGGAGCACAGATACGCAGTATTTT. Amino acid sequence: CASTPTSGSTDTQYF.